The 16 T cell receptor beta chains below were found in one sample sequenced in a study of T cell changes during pregnancy in multiple sclerosis. Sequencing used immunoSEQ multiplex PCR; TCRdb keeps in-frame clones, though not all of them. The sample yields fewer than 50,000 clones, about 88% seen once. The material was CD4+ T cells from peripheral blood mononuclear cells, obtained in the first trimester of pregnancy. These TCRs come from a female donor with multiple sclerosis, enrolled in a pregnancy study.

This chain links TRBV6-6 with TRBJ2-2; TRBD1 might be the D (5 bases). The CDR3 extends over 15 amino acids. In germline, CDR1 is MNHNY, CDR2 SVGAGI (reference sequence). V was shortened by 2 bases and J by 6 bases, with 13 bases between the two germline ends. The CDR3 coding sequence is TGTGCCAGCAGTTACGTACAGGCTGTACCCGGGGAGCTGTTTTTT. Residues: CASSYVQAVPGELFF.

A single count supports this clone. Here the CDR3 DNA reads TGTGCCAGCAGTCCCGTGACTAGCGGGAGGGATACGCAGTATTTT. This encodes CASSPVTSGRDTQYF. The chain employs TRBV6-5 and TRBJ2-3, with TRBD2 identical over 13 bases. V was pared by 5 bases and J by 6 bases, with 5 bases of the junction left unmatched. The CDR3 contains 15 residues. Germline-derived CDR1 and CDR2 are MNHEY and SVGAGI.

The chain employs TRBV11-2 and TRBJ2-7; maybe TRBD1 (5 bases). With 5 bases removed from V and 4 bases from J, the gap between germline ends came to 21 bases. The CDR3 is 16 amino acids. Per the germline V gene, CDR1 is SGHAT and CDR2 is FQNNGV. The CDR3 protein is CASSPTRRQYSYEQYF. CDR3 DNA sequence: TGTGCCAGCAGCCCGACGCGTAGACAGTACAGTTACGAGCAGTACTTC.

Here the CDR3 DNA reads TGTGCCAGCAGTTCCGGACTAGCGGGGCCCTACAATGAGCAGTTCTTC. Amino acid sequence: CASSSGLAGPYNEQFF. The chain employs TRBV28 and TRBJ2-1, with 12 bases fitting TRBD2. The CDR3 has 16 residues. Germline-derived CDR1 and CDR2 are MDHEN and SYDVKM. The V and J ends lost 4 bases and 2 bases, in that order; junction bases with no gene match: 3.

The chain has TRBV30 and TRBJ1-2; D unresolved. Germline V gene sequence: CDR1 GTSNPN, CDR2 SVGIG (reference sequence). This CDR3 spans 11 amino acids. Trimming stripped 1 base from V and 6 bases from J, with 6 bases between. CDR3 sequence: CAWSGVDGYTF. Here the CDR3 DNA reads TGTGCCTGGAGTGGAGTGGATGGCTACACCTTC.

The V and J genes are TRBV27 and TRBJ2-4; a weak D match, TRBD2 (5 bases). Trimming pared 4 bases from V and 5 bases from J, leaving 6 bases between. Germline CDR1 MNHEY, CDR2 SMNVEV (reference sequence). The CDR3 spans 12 residues. The CDR3, as DNA: TGTGCCAGCAGTTACGGGGAAAACATTCAGTACTTC. Encoded protein: CASSYGENIQYF.

V is TRBV5-1 and J is TRBJ2-1, with 7 bases lining up with TRBD1. The CDR3 sequence is 13 residues long. The V gene's germline CDR1 is SGHRS and CDR2 YFSETQ. With V trimmed by 0 bases and J by 8 bases, 2 bases remained unmatched. In DNA, the CDR3 is TGCGCCAGCAGCTTGGACAGGGGAGATGAGCAGTTCTTC. The encoded protein is CASSLDRGDEQFF.

The chain carries TRBV11-2 and TRBJ1-1; D remains ambiguous. The CDR3 contains 15 residues. Germline V CDR1 and CDR2: SGHAT, FQNNGV. The ends were cut back, 3 bases at V and 2 bases at J, with 13 bases in the middle. The CDR3 protein is CASSFRSRSNTEAFF. The CDR3 coding sequence is TGTGCCAGCAGCTTTAGATCAAGGAGCAACACTGAAGCTTTCTTT. The whole variable domain, remainder taken from reference TRBV11-2 and TRBJ1-1, is EAGVAQSPRYKIIEKRQSVAFWCNPISGHATLYWYQQILGQGPKLLIQFQNNGVVDDSQLPKDRFSAERLKGVDSTLKIQPAKLEDSAVYLCASSFRSRSNTEAFFGQGTRLTVV.

The rearrangement joins TRBV27 to TRBJ2-3; 11 positions match TRBD2. This CDR3 is 18 amino acids long. The germline V gene encodes CDR1 MNHEY and CDR2 SMNVEV (reference sequence). Germline trimming cut 5 bases from V and 3 bases from J; bases unmatched to any gene: 13. CDR3 protein: CASSPTATSGRRTDTQYF. As DNA, the CDR3 is TGTGCCAGCAGTCCCACGGCCACTAGCGGGAGAAGAACAGATACGCAGTATTTT.

V usage is TRBV6-5 and J usage is TRBJ2-5; 9 bases align to TRBD1. With 5 bases clipped from V and 2 bases from J, the junction kept 3 bases outside the gene matches. Per the germline V gene, CDR1 is MNHEY and CDR2 is SVGAGI. CDR3 length equals 14 residues. CDR3 bases: TGTGCCAGCAGTCCGGACAGGGGTCAAGAGACCCAGTACTTC. Translated: CASSPDRGQETQYF.

CDR3 region: CASTRPRDSLGRTQYF. For the CDR3, the DNA is TGTGCCAGCACCCGCCCCAGGGACTCCCTCGGTAGGACCCAGTACTTC. V and J are TRBV28 and TRBJ2-5; TRBD2 might be the D (6 bases). Trimming pared 7 bases from V and 7 bases from J, leaving 25 bases between. Germline lookup yields CDR1 MDHEN and CDR2 SYDVKM. The CDR3 loop spans 16 amino acids.

This chain uses TRBV27 with TRBJ2-1, with 9 bases matching TRBD1. The CDR3 has 14 residues. Germline trimming cut 10 bases from V and 1 base from J; bases unmatched to any gene: 5. Germline lookup yields CDR1 MNHEY and CDR2 SMNVEV (reference sequence). The CDR3 sequence: CATGQGSSYNEQFF. DNA for the CDR3: TGTGCCACCGGACAGGGGTCATCCTACAATGAGCAGTTCTTC.

The V gene is TRBV28, the J gene TRBJ1-3; 7 nucleotides agree with TRBD1. Germline V lookup: CDR1 MDHEN, CDR2 SYDVKM. CDR3 length: 15 residues. The ends lost 8 bases at V and 0 bases at J; junction bases unmatched: 7. The CDR3 sequence is CASASGQFSGNTIYF. DNA of the CDR3: TGTGCCAGCGCGTCGGGACAGTTCTCTGGAAACACCATATATTTT.

The V call is TRBV5-1, the J call TRBJ2-2; tentative D call: TRBD2 (5 bases). Per the germline V gene, CDR1 is SGHRS and CDR2 is YFSETQ. V gave up 3 bases and J gave up 0 bases, with 12 bases separating them. This CDR3 contains 16 residues. The CDR3 region is CASSWTSRPNTGELFF. In DNA, the CDR3 is TGCGCCAGCAGCTGGACTTCCCGTCCGAACACCGGGGAGCTGTTTTTT.

The CDR3 nucleotides read TGCAGCGTTTCAGGCAGGGCGAACACTGAAGCTTTCTTT. Residues: CSVSGRANTEAFF. The chain couples TRBV29-1 to TRBJ1-1; tentative D call: TRBD1 (5 bases). The CDR3 is 13 residues long. The V gene lost 5 bases and the J gene lost 1 base, with 11 bases spanning the gap. Per germline, CDR1 SQVTM and CDR2 ANQGSEA.

The gene calls are TRBV28 and TRBJ1-5, with D possibly being TRBD1 (5 bases). Trimming took off 5 bases at V and 0 bases at J, with 11 bases between the two ends. The germline V gene encodes CDR1 MDHEN and CDR2 SYDVKM. The CDR3 is made up of 15 amino acids. In nucleotides, the CDR3 is TGTGCCAGCAGTATCGGGGGAAATAGCAATCAGCCCCAGCATTTT. The encoded protein is CASSIGGNSNQPQHF.